A single sample is the source of the 2 T cell receptor beta chains below, sequenced in a study of low-dose radiotherapy and immunotherapy resistance in tumors. With TRAV- and TRBV-specific primers, first-strand cDNA was made, covering the alpha and beta chains. It was with a constant-region primer and a V-primer adapter that TCRs were amplified over around 18 PCR cycles. One entry per CDR3 protein, called by TCRdb with MiXCR from the reads. The sample consists of under 15,000 distinct CDR3 sequences, approximately 80% of them appearing once. The receptors were sampled from a human donor with advanced metastatic prostate, ovarian, gallbladder or colorectal cancer (not recorded which). This table probably holds off-target reads from a library built for another chain.

CDR3 in DNA: TGCAGCGTCAAGGACAGGACCGCCTACGAGCAGTACTTC. This gives the protein CSVKDRTAYEQYF. J is TRBJ2-7 and V is TRBV29-1, with 7 bases that match TRBD1. The CDR3 consists of 13 residues. Germline CDR1 reads SQVTM; CDR2 reads ANQGSEA. V gave up 6 bases and J gave up 2 bases; unmatched junction bases: 7.

The chain couples TRBV14 to TRBJ2-6; D is possibly TRBD2 (5 bases). V gave up 4 bases and J gave up 1 base, with 8 bases separating them. The CDR3 sequence is 15 residues long. CDR1 and CDR2 (germline): SGHDN, FVKESK. CDR3 DNA: TGTGCCAGCAGCCCGACGGGGTCTGGGGCCAACGTCCTGACTTTC. It yields the protein CASSPTGSGANVLTF. Together with reference TRBV14 and TRBJ2-6, the CDR3 gives the full variable domain: EAGVTQFPSHSVIEKGQTVTLRCDPISGHDNLYWYRRVMGKEIKFLLHFVKESKQDESGMPNNRFLAERTGGTYSTLKVQPAELEDSGVYFCASSPTGSGANVLTFGAGSRLTVL.